The 17 T cell receptor beta chains below come from one sample, sequenced in a study of control samples from healthy donors and cancer patients. The table came from immunoSEQ multiplex PCR; TCRdb's copy has only in-frame clones and leaves some out. The table has some 410,000 clones, around nine tenths seen once. The sequenced material came from PBMCs. These receptors came from a man in his forties or fifties with head and neck cancer.

The chain joins TRBV7-6 to TRBJ2-1; 7 bases are shared with TRBD1. Germline V gene data show CDR1 as SGHVS and CDR2 as FNYEAQ. This CDR3 has 13 residues. V dropped 5 bases and J dropped 10; count of bases not matched to a gene: 8. The CDR3 reads CASSPGQPREQFF. The CDR3 nucleotides read TGTGCCAGCAGCCCGGGACAGCCAAGGGAGCAGTTCTTC.

This clone turned up a few times. This rearrangement joins TRBV6-5 to TRBJ2-7; tentatively, D is TRBD1 (5 bases). This CDR3 has 12 residues. V lost 6 bases and J 5 bases, leaving 11 bases between the germline ends. The germline gives CDR1 MNHEY, CDR2 SVGAGI. The CDR3 coding sequence is TGTGCCAGCAGAGGGGCGCGGCACGAGCAGTACTTC. It encodes CASRGARHEQYF.

The chain has TRBV4-2 and TRBJ2-1; perhaps TRBD1 as D (6 bases). Deletions cut 0 bases from V and 6 bases from J, with 24 bases between. CDR1 is LGHNA, CDR2 YNFKEQ, per germline. The CDR3 contains 19 residues. DNA for the CDR3: TGTGCCAGCAGCCAAGATCCCTGGGCGGCCAGGGGTCGAAGCAATGAGCAGTTCTTC. Translated, it gives CASSQDPWAARGRSNEQFF.

The chain employs TRBV30 and TRBJ1-2, with D possibly being TRBD1 (5 bases). From germline, CDR1 is GTSNPN and CDR2 SVGIG (reference sequence). The CDR3 has 13 amino acids. V lost 1 base to trimming and J lost 0 bases, with 6 bases between them. CDR3 in amino acids: CAWSEQANYGYTF. The CDR3 DNA reads as TGTGCCTGGAGTGAACAGGCTAACTATGGCTACACCTTC. The entire variable domain, with the rest obtained from reference TRBV30 and TRBJ1-2, is as follows: SQTIHQWPATLVQPVGSPLSLECTVEGTSNPNLYWYRQAAGRGLQLLFYSVGIGQISSEVPQNLSASRPQDRQFILSSKKLLLSDSGFYLCAWSEQANYGYTFGSGTRLTVV.

The rearrangement uses TRBV28 and TRBJ1-1; unclear D gene. The length of the CDR3 is 13 residues. V was pared by 4 bases and J by 3 bases, with 9 bases between. The V gene's germline CDR1 is MDHEN and CDR2 SYDVKM. CDR3 in amino acids: CASSSTRDTEAFF. Written as DNA, the CDR3 is TGTGCCAGCAGTTCAACACGGGACACTGAAGCTTTCTTT.

The chain is built from TRBV6-6 and TRBJ2-7, with D perhaps TRBD1 (6 bases). Germline V CDR1 and CDR2: MNHNY, SVGAGI (reference sequence). The CDR3 consists of 15 residues. The V and J ends lost 6 bases and 0 bases respectively, with 15 bases between them. CDR3 loop: CASSSWDTGSYEQYF. The DNA for the CDR3 is TGTGCCAGCAGCTCCTGGGACACGGGCTCCTACGAGCAGTACTTC.

V is TRBV14 and J is TRBJ2-1, with D uncertain. CDR1 and CDR2 from the germline V gene are SGHDN and FVKESK. The CDR3 extends over 13 amino acids. The germline V and J ends were trimmed by 0 bases and 12 bases, with 12 bases remaining between them. The CDR3 coding sequence is TGTGCCAGCAGCCAAGACTTGCGGCTTGGGCAGTTCTTC. Protein sequence: CASSQDLRLGQFF.

The rearrangement uses TRBV18 and TRBJ1-5, with D perhaps matching TRBD1 (5 bases). Germline V gene data show CDR1 as KGHSH and CDR2 as LQKENI. Trimming cost V 3 bases and J 6 bases, with 12 bases left between them. CDR3 size: 14 residues. The CDR3 sequence: CASSPGGDRQPQHF. The CDR3 nucleotides are TGTGCCAGCTCACCGGGAGGGGATCGTCAGCCCCAGCATTTT.

V and J are TRBV5-1 and TRBJ1-1, with a weak D call TRBD1 (5 bases). The CDR3 contains 13 residues. The V end was cut by 4 bases, the J end by 4 bases, with 11 bases between. From germline, CDR1 is SGHRS and CDR2 YFSETQ. The CDR3 loop reads CASSTGASTEAFF. DNA for the CDR3: TGCGCCAGCAGCACTGGGGCTTCCACTGAAGCTTTCTTT. Supplemented by reference TRBV5-1 and TRBJ1-1, the full variable domain reads KAGVTQTPRYLIKTRGQQVTLSCSPISGHRSVSWYQQTPGQGLQFLFEYFSETQRNKGNFPGRFSGRQFSNSRSEMNVSTLELGDSALYLCASSTGASTEAFFGQGTRLTVV.

The rearrangement joins TRBV9 to TRBJ1-1, with unresolved D. Trimming took off 4 bases at V and 1 base at J, with 8 bases between the two ends. The CDR3 length is 13 residues. Germline V gene lookup returns CDR1 SGDLS and CDR2 YYNGEE. As DNA, the CDR3 is TGTGCCAGCAGCCGTCAATGGAACACTGAAGCTTTCTTT. It yields the protein CASSRQWNTEAFF.

This clone was detected once. The chain uses TRBV5-4 and TRBJ1-3; D possibly corresponds to TRBD1 (6 bases). V lost 2 bases to trimming and J lost 1 base, with 13 bases between them. This CDR3 region has 16 residues. CDR1 is SGHNT and CDR2 is YYREEE in the germline V gene (reference sequence). CDR3 region: CASSFQTGLSGNTIYF. In nucleotides, the CDR3 is TGTGCCAGCAGCTTTCAAACAGGGTTATCTGGAAACACCATATATTTT.

The gene calls are TRBV27 and TRBJ2-3; D is unclear. The germline V gene has CDR1 MNHEY and CDR2 SMNVEV (reference sequence). CDR3 length: 14 amino acids. V lost 7 bases and J 2 bases, leaving 13 bases between the germline ends. In DNA, the CDR3 is TGTGCCAGCATGCCCGCAGGACCCACAGATACGCAGTATTTT. The encoded protein is CASMPAGPTDTQYF.

The genes are TRBV18 and TRBJ1-5; D call uncertain. Trimming stripped 6 bases from V and 7 bases from J, with 13 bases between. Germline assignment: CDR1 KGHSH and CDR2 LQKENI. The CDR3 loop spans 13 amino acids. The CDR3 loop reads CASSSDQAQPQHF. CDR3 nucleotides: TGTGCCAGCTCTTCGGACCAAGCCCAGCCCCAGCATTTT.

This clone occurred once. The genes are TRBV5-6 and TRBJ1-3, with 7 bases that match TRBD1. CDR1 is SGHDT, CDR2 YYEEEE, per germline. Unmatched junction bases numbered 10, after V lost 8 bases and J lost 8 bases. CDR3 length: 13 residues. For the CDR3, the DNA is TGTGCCAGTACGTTACAGGGGACAGACACCATATATTTT. It yields the protein CASTLQGTDTIYF.

The chain joins TRBV20-1 to TRBJ1-1; no clear D gene. CDR3 length equals 11 residues. The V gene's germline CDR1 is DFQATT and CDR2 SNEGSKA (reference sequence). The V end was cut by 3 bases, the J end by 7 bases, with 9 bases between. DNA for the CDR3: TGCAGTGCTAGCCCCGAGGGTGAAGCTTTCTTT. As protein: CSASPEGEAFF.

The chain is built from TRBV11-2 and TRBJ2-7, with unresolved D. Trimming took off 3 bases at V and 2 bases at J, with 14 bases between the two ends. CDR3 length: 15 residues. CDR1 and CDR2 (germline): SGHAT, FQNNGV. The CDR3, as DNA: TGTGCCAGCAGCTTGAACAGAATTCTAGCCTACGAGCAGTACTTC. Translating it yields CASSLNRILAYEQYF.

CDR3 loop: CASSPGTGGAGYGYTF. CDR3 nucleotides: TGCGCCAGCAGCCCCGGGACAGGGGGCGCTGGCTATGGCTACACCTTC. J is TRBJ1-2 and V is TRBV5-1; 12 bases map to TRBD1. The CDR3 contains 16 residues. Germline V gives CDR1 SGHRS, CDR2 YFSETQ. V dropped 4 bases and J dropped 4; count of bases not matched to a gene: 8.